This TCR beta chain was sequenced during a study of OX40 agonist ivuxolimab in advanced cancers. On the study more broadly: Dose-escalation patients were diagnosed with hepatocellular carcinoma, melanoma, renal cell cancer or head and neck cancer. Having had anti-PD-1, anti-PD-L1 or anti-CTLA-4 therapy before was allowed, and around 44% had some. Regarding the study as a whole: There was clonal expansion of CD4+ and CD8+ blood T cells by week 6 at 0.1 to 3.0 mg/kg. The study found that CD8+ T cells averaged more expanded clones than CD4+.

This CDR3 comprises 14 residues. With 5 bases clipped from V and 6 bases from J, the junction kept 8 bases outside the gene matches. CDR1 PRHDT and CDR2 FYEKMQ come from the germline V gene (reference sequence). Profiled with immunoSEQ multiplex PCR; TCRdb holds only in-frame clones, not every one. Of roughly 100,000 clones listed, just under 90% are singletons. Concerning this clone: The antigen is not known.

The chain couples TRBV13 to TRBJ2-7; 9 bases align to TRBD2. The source is an adult with an advanced solid tumor such as melanoma, head and neck, liver or kidney cancer. The sample in question was CD4+ or CD8+ T cells sorted from blood, obtained in a trial of the OX40 agonist ivuxolimab. In nucleotides, the CDR3 is TGTGCCAGCAGCCTGGGACTAGCCGGGAGCGAGCAGTACTTC. Its protein is CASSLGLAGSEQYF.